This TCR beta chain was identified during a study of radiation and T cells in renal cell carcinoma. The study, taken as a whole, reports: Irradiated tumors had higher TCR clonality than control tumors. Irradiated tumors held more dominant CDR3 motifs than control tumors.

As to treatment: treatment-naive control, cytoreductive nephrectomy. Controls included a handful of female and about 10 male donors, resected 2011 to 2014. Germline lookup yields CDR1 SGDLS and CDR2 YYNGEE. With 0 bases clipped from V and 2 bases from J, the junction kept 3 bases outside the gene matches. The CDR3 extends over 19 amino acids. This clone appeared a few times. The antigen remains unidentified. Profiled with immunoSEQ multiplex PCR; TCRdb holds only in-frame clones, not every one. Among some 21,000 clones listed, 45% to 70% were seen once. The chain uses TRBV9 and TRBJ2-6, with 15 nucleotides matching TRBD2. The specimen comprised tumor tissue, sampled from a patient whose treatment was nephrectomy without radiotherapy. The TCR comes from a human donor with renal cell carcinoma. DNA of the CDR3: TGTGCCAGCAGCGTAGGGACTAGCGGGGGGGCCACTGGGGCCAACGTCCTGACTTTC. As protein: CASSVGTSGGATGANVLTF.